The clone carrying this T cell receptor (beta chain) was counted at least ten times. This sample is part of a study of regulatory T cells in long-lasting Graves disease. Germline V gene lookup returns CDR1 MNHNS and CDR2 SASEGT. Trimming stripped 5 bases from V and 0 bases from J, with 14 bases between. The CDR3 length is 16 residues. Investigators prepared the TCR beta libraries by applying iRepertoire HTBI primers and Arm-PCR of CDR3 regions. TCRdb processed the multiplex PCR reads anew with MiXCR; each CDR3 protein has one entry. The profile covers 440,000 or so distinct CDR3 sequences, with about 16% appearing a single time and around 10% taken by the ten largest. Time point specified: newly diagnosed GD, antithyroid drugs for less than 3 months. Scientists built the TCR library using RNA that was extracted from PBMCs. This sample also belongs to another study, concerning T cells in Graves' hyperthyroidism and ophthalmopathy. According to that study: Blood held most thyroid clonotypes expanded above 0.001 frequency.

The chain employs TRBV6-1 and TRBJ1-5; D is ambiguous. The sample consisted of peripheral blood mononuclear cells (PBMCs), taken at new diagnosis, from a patient treated with antithyroid drugs. This sequence originates from a woman in her twenties or thirties with Graves disease. The CDR3 nucleotides read TGTGCCAGCAGTCGACAATCATCATATAGCAATCAGCCCCAGCATTTT. Translated, it gives CASSRQSSYSNQPQHF.